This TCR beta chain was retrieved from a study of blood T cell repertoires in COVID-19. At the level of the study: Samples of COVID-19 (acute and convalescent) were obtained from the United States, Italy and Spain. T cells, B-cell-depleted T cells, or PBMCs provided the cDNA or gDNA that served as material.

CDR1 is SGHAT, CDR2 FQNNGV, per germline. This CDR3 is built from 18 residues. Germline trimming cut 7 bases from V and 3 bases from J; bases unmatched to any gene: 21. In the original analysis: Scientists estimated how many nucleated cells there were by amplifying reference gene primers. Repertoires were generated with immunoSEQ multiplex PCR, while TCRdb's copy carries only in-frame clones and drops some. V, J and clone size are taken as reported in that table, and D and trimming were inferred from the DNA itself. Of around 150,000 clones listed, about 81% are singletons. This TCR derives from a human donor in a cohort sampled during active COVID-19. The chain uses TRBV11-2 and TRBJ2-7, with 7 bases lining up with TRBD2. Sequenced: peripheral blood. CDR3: CASTLKGSPGGGYYEQYF. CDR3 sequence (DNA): TGTGCCAGCACCCTAAAGGGGTCGCCGGGGGGTGGCTACTACGAGCAGTACTTC.